A single sample is the source of the 7 T cell receptor beta chains below, sequenced in a study of T-cell memory formation after mild COVID-19. TCRdb reprocessed the 5' RACE reads with MiXCR, giving one entry per CDR3 protein. This sample yields about 430,000 distinct CDR3 sequences, of which roughly 17% are seen a single time; roughly 21% belongs to the top ten. Sequences were obtained from PBMCs or a T cell subset sorted from them (not recorded which). These TCRs come from a young man who had mild COVID-19 (a few samples of this study predate the infection). Cell type and time point are not known.

Ten or more counts support this clonotype. A read error may produce the germline difference seen at one junction end. Written as DNA, the CDR3 is TGTGCCAGCAGCTTGGGCGGGGGGTCTTACAATGAGCAGTTCTTC. Residues: CASSLGGGSYNEQFF. The chain carries TRBV5-1 and TRBJ2-1; the match to TRBD2 covers 8 bases. Per germline, CDR1 SGHRS and CDR2 YFSETQ. This CDR3 contains 15 residues.

The chain carries TRBV29-1 and TRBJ1-2, with TRBD1 matching 8 bases. V was clipped by 0 bases and J by 8 bases; unmatched bases: 8. The CDR3 is made up of 14 amino acids. Per germline, CDR1 SQVTM and CDR2 ANQGSEA. The CDR3 DNA follows: TGCAGCGTTGAAGATCTCGGACAGGGCTCGGGCTACACCTTC. This translates into CSVEDLGQGSGYTF.

Here the CDR3 DNA reads TGTGCCAGCAGTCCCAGGGGGAGCGAGCAGTACTTC. Amino acid sequence: CASSPRGSEQYF. The chain joins TRBV6-5 to TRBJ2-7; 7 bases line up with TRBD1. Germline-derived CDR1 and CDR2 are MNHEY and SVGAGI. V was pared by 5 bases and J by 6 bases, with 4 bases of the junction left unmatched. The CDR3 sequence is 12 residues long.

V and J are TRBV6-5 and TRBJ2-2, with TRBD2 identical over 10 bases. Trimming removed 0 bases from V and 3 bases from J; junction bases left unmatched: 10. In germline, CDR1 is MNHEY, CDR2 SVGAGI. CDR3 size: 19 residues. The CDR3 loop is CASSYSTNSGGRDTGELFF. The CDR3 DNA is TGTGCCAGCAGTTACTCGACGAATAGCGGGGGGCGGGACACCGGGGAGCTGTTTTTT.

This clonotype was seen a handful of times. The chain has TRBV5-5 and TRBJ2-3; 7 bases line up with TRBD2. Unmatched junction bases numbered 10, after V lost 4 bases and J lost 2 bases. The CDR3 covers 16 residues. Germline V gene lookup returns CDR1 SGHKS and CDR2 YYEKEE (reference sequence). The CDR3 bases are TGTGCCAGCAGCCCCAACGTTGGGACTAACACAGATACGCAGTATTTT. Its translation is CASSPNVGTNTDTQYF.

The V and J genes are TRBV4-2 and TRBJ2-2; D gene unclear. V was shortened by 1 base and J by 6 bases, with 6 bases between the two germline ends. Germline V CDR1 and CDR2: LGHNA, YNFKEQ. CDR3 length: 13 amino acids. The CDR3 loop reads CASSQVRPGELFF. The DNA of the CDR3 is TGTGCCAGCAGCCAAGTAAGGCCCGGGGAGCTGTTTTTT.

The V and J genes are TRBV5-1 and TRBJ1-2; 7 nucleotides align to TRBD1. CDR1 is SGHRS, CDR2 YFSETQ, per germline. V was pared by 4 bases and J by 4 bases, with 7 bases of the junction left unmatched. This CDR3 is 14 amino acids long. The CDR3 protein is CASSPTGDRYGYTF. In nucleotides, the CDR3 is TGCGCCAGCAGCCCTACAGGGGATCGCTATGGCTACACCTTC.